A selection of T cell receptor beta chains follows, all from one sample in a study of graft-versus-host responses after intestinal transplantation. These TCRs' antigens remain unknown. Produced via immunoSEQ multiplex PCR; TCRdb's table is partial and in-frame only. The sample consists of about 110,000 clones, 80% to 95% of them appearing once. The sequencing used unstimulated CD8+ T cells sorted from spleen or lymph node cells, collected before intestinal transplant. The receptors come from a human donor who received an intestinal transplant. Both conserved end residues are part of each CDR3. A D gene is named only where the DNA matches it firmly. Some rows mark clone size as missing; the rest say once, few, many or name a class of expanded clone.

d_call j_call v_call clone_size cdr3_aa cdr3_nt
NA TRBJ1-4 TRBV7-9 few CASSLSTTNEKLFF TGTGCCAGCAGCTTATCGACAACTAATGAAAAACTGTTTTTT
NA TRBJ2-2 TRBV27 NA CASGKFGELFF TGTGCCAGCGGAAAATTCGGGGAGCTGTTTTTT
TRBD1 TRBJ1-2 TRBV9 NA CASSGSQGGDEDTF TGTGCCAGCAGCGGATCACAGGGGGGGGACGAGGACACCTTC
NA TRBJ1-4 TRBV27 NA CASSQSPGPAAEKLFF TGTGCCAGCAGTCAATCGCCGGGCCCAGCGGCCGAAAAACTGTTTTTT
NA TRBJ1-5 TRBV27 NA CASSYAVNQPQHF TGTGCCAGCAGCTATGCGGTTAATCAGCCCCAGCATTTT
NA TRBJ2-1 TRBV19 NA CASGDEQFF TGTGCCAGTGGCGATGAGCAGTTCTTC
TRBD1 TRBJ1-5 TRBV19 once CASSPGTGSFQPQHF TGTGCCAGTAGTCCAGGGACAGGGTCGTTCCAGCCCCAGCATTTT
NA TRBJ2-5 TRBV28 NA CASSWGAPSETQYF TGTGCCAGCAGTTGGGGGGCTCCTTCCGAGACCCAGTACTTC
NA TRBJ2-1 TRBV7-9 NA CASSLASGTLYNEQFF TGTGCCAGCAGCTTAGCGTCCGGGACCCTCTACAATGAGCAGTTCTTC
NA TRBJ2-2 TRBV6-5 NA CASSYAPGELFF TGTGCCAGCAGTTACGCGCCCGGGGAGCTGTTTTTT
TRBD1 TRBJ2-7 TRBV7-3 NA CASSLGTGTGGDEQYF TGTGCCAGCAGCTTAGGGACCGGGACAGGTGGCGACGAGCAGTACTTC
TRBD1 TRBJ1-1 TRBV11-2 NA CASSLGPGQGSRMNTEAFF TGTGCCAGCAGCTTAGGGCCGGGACAGGGGTCGAGAATGAACACTGAAGCTTTCTTT
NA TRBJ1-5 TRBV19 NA CAGRTGNQPQHF TGTGCCGGTAGGACTGGAAATCAGCCCCAGCATTTT